These 13 T cell receptor beta chains share one sample of origin, sequenced in a study of blood T cell repertoires in COVID-19. Produced via immunoSEQ multiplex PCR; TCRdb's table is partial and in-frame only. The sample has about 110,000 clones; approximately 90% are singletons. The specimen was peripheral blood. The receptors were gathered from a woman in her 30s with acute or convalescent COVID-19.

V is TRBV7-2 and J is TRBJ2-7; maybe TRBD2 (6 bases). In germline, CDR1 is SGHTA, CDR2 FQGNSA. This CDR3 is built from 13 residues. Trimming removed 5 bases from V and 2 bases from J, with 10 bases in between. The CDR3 DNA is TGTGCCAGCAGCCAGGGACTGGCCTACGAGCAGTACTTC. Amino acids: CASSQGLAYEQYF. Variable domain in full (rest from reference TRBV7-2 and TRBJ2-7): GAGVSQSPSNKVTEKGKDVELRCDPISGHTALYWYRQSLGQGLEFLIYFQGNSAPDKSGLPSDRFSAERTGGSVSTLTIQRTQQEDSAVYLCASSQGLAYEQYFGPGTRLTVT.

The rearrangement links TRBV7-9 to TRBJ1-1; D possibly corresponds to TRBD1 (5 bases). CDR1 is SEHNR, CDR2 FQNEAQ, per germline (reference sequence). This CDR3 has 14 residues. Trimming left V 0 bases short and J 1 base short, with 6 bases between. The DNA of the CDR3 is TGTGCCAGCAGCTTAGCGGGGGGGAACACTGAAGCTTTCTTT. This gives the protein CASSLAGGNTEAFF.

V and J are TRBV23-1 and TRBJ2-5; 7 positions agree with TRBD1. TRBV23-1 is noted as an ORF with a role that remains uncertain. The ends lost 8 bases at V and 0 bases at J; junction bases unmatched: 9. This CDR3 is 15 amino acids long. In nucleotides, the CDR3 is TGCGCCAGCCGTAGGACAGGCCACTACCAAGAGACCCAGTACTTC. It specifies CASRRTGHYQETQYF.

The chain uses TRBV27 and TRBJ1-5; possible D gene TRBD1, 5 bases. The germline V gene has CDR1 MNHEY and CDR2 SMNVEV (reference sequence). This CDR3 region has 14 residues. Between the trimmed V and J ends, which lost 2 bases and 3 bases, there was a span of 8 bases. CDR3 loop: CASSLGGINQPQHF. The CDR3 bases are TGTGCCAGCAGTTTAGGGGGGATCAATCAGCCCCAGCATTTT.

The chain recombines TRBV7-9 with TRBJ2-7; weak D call: TRBD1 (7 bases). Germline V gives CDR1 SEHNR, CDR2 FQNEAQ (reference sequence). This CDR3 has 17 residues. V lost 5 bases to trimming and J lost 4 bases, with 24 bases between them. The CDR3 nucleotides are TGTGCCAGCAGCCGACAGGGAGGCGTGCCCCTCTTGTACGAGCAGTACTTC. Translating gives CASSRQGGVPLLYEQYF.

The chain links TRBV2 to TRBJ1-2; tentative D call: TRBD1 (5 bases). With 6 bases removed from V and 8 bases from J, the gap between germline ends came to 16 bases. This CDR3 contains 13 residues. Germline V gene data show CDR1 as SNHLY and CDR2 as FYNNEI. As DNA, the CDR3 is TGTGCCAGCAGGGAGGGGTGGATTCGGGGCTACACCTTC. Translation: CASREGWIRGYTF.

This CDR3 reads CATSRVASGGEQFF. The CDR3 nucleotides are TGTGCCACCAGCAGAGTAGCGTCCGGGGGTGAGCAGTTCTTC. This chain connects TRBV15 to TRBJ2-1; tentatively, D is TRBD2 (6 bases). The CDR3 totals 14 residues. V was shortened by 1 base and J by 9 bases, with 13 bases between the two germline ends. Germline V gives CDR1 LNHNV, CDR2 YYDKDF (reference sequence).

The chain is built from TRBV10-2 and TRBJ2-1, with 7 positions matching TRBD1. This CDR3 is built from 15 residues. Trimming took 2 bases from V and 2 from J; bases not matched to a gene: 3. Germline V CDR1 and CDR2: WSHSY, SAAADI. This chain's CDR3 is CASSEDRVTYNEQFF. CDR3 nucleotide sequence: TGCGCCAGCAGTGAGGACAGGGTAACCTACAATGAGCAGTTCTTC.

The CDR3 DNA is TGTGCCACCAGCGGTCTGAGGGTCGGTGGAAACACCATATATTTT. Amino acid sequence: CATSGLRVGGNTIYF. The chain carries TRBV15 and TRBJ1-3; D is ambiguous. The CDR3 totals 15 residues. Trimming cost V 5 bases and J 3 bases, with 14 bases left between them. CDR1 is LNHNV and CDR2 is YYDKDF in the germline V gene (reference sequence).

The chain combines TRBV11-2 with TRBJ1-1, with a weak D call TRBD1 (5 bases). The CDR3 extends over 16 amino acids. The V and J ends lost 7 bases and 1 base respectively, with 19 bases between them. Germline lookup yields CDR1 SGHAT and CDR2 FQNNGV. CDR3 coding DNA: TGTGCCAGCAAACCTGCCGGGGGAAGCGGGAACACTGAAGCTTTCTTT. Its translation: CASKPAGGSGNTEAFF. The full variable domain, rest sourced from reference TRBV11-2 and TRBJ1-1, is EAGVAQSPRYKIIEKRQSVAFWCNPISGHATLYWYQQILGQGPKLLIQFQNNGVVDDSQLPKDRFSAERLKGVDSTLKIQPAKLEDSAVYLCASKPAGGSGNTEAFFGQGTRLTVV.

The chain has TRBV7-9 and TRBJ2-1; 8 nucleotides line up with TRBD2. Trimming cost V 5 bases and J 2 bases; bases outside gene matches: 5. This CDR3 has 15 amino acids. Germline CDR1 is SEHNR and CDR2 is FQNEAQ (reference sequence). The CDR3 nucleotides read TGTGCCAGCAGCCCCACCGGGAGGGCCTACAATGAGCAGTTCTTC. Amino acid sequence: CASSPTGRAYNEQFF.

J is TRBJ1-4 and V is TRBV18, with a possible D match to TRBD1 (5 bases). This CDR3 contains 17 residues. Germline values: CDR1 KGHSH, CDR2 LQKENI. Trimming pared 1 base from V and 4 bases from J, leaving 16 bases between. Written as DNA, the CDR3 is TGTGCCAGCTCACCACAGGACGTTTGGGGACTTAATGAAAAACTGTTTTTT. Translating gives CASSPQDVWGLNEKLFF.

CDR3 coding DNA: TGTGCCAGCAGCTATCTCCAGGGGACGGTCCACAATGAGCAGTTCTTC. Residues: CASSYLQGTVHNEQFF. V and J are TRBV3-1 (or the pseudogene TRBV3-2) and TRBJ2-1; TRBD1 is a possible D gene (6 bases). CDR3 length: 16 amino acids. Trimming took 5 bases from V and 5 from J, leaving 19 bases between them. CDR1 and CDR2 (germline): LGHDT, YNNKEL (reference sequence).